Listed below are T cell receptor beta chains from one sample, sequenced in a study of response to subunit inactivated influenza vaccine. TCRdb re-analysed the RT-PCR reads in MiXCR, keeping a single row per CDR3 protein. Of about 650,000 distinct CDR3 sequences detected, approximately 14% appear once; the ten largest clones hold 11%. Sequencing was performed on PBMCs from blood, taken roughly 12 days after vaccination. Receptor source: a man in his forties or fifties who received an inactivated influenza vaccine. The CDR3 runs from the conserved cysteine through the conserved F or W. A D gene is named only where the DNA matches it firmly. Size is omitted from some rows. Given values are once, few, many or a class for expanded clones.

TRBV28	TRBJ2-1	many	TRBD1	TGTGCCAGCAGCAAACAGGGGTTGTATGAGCAGTTCTTC	CASSKQGLYEQFF
TRBV20-1	TRBJ1-1	once	.	TGCAGTGCTAGAGCCGTGGTACCCCAATCGAACACTGAAGCTTTCTTT	CSARAVVPQSNTEAFF
TRBV7-3	TRBJ2-3	.	TRBD2	TGTGCCAGCAGCTTAATGGGACTAAGCACAGATACGCAGTATTTT	CASSLMGLSTDTQYF
TRBV7-3	TRBJ2-2	few	.	TGTGCCAGCAGCTCGGGACCACTGAACACCGGGGAGCTGTTTTTT	CASSSGPLNTGELFF
TRBV29-1	TRBJ2-5	few	TRBD2	TGCAGCGTTGGATTCCTCGCTAGCGGGATTGGAGAGACCCAGTACTTC	CSVGFLASGIGETQYF
TRBV10-2	TRBJ2-2	few	.	TGCGCCAGTGGGACCTGGAACACCGGGGAGCTGTTTTTT	CASGTWNTGELFF
TRBV4-3	TRBJ2-2	.	.	TGCGCCAGCAGCCAAGATCGGGGGACCACCGGGGAGCTGTTTTTT	CASSQDRGTTGELFF
TRBV7-2	TRBJ2-7	few	.	TGTGCCAGCAGCTTAGATTACGGCTCCTACGAGCAGTACTTC	CASSLDYGSYEQYF
TRBV28	TRBJ2-7	.	.	TGTGCCAGCAGTTTCCAGGGACGGACGTACGAGCAGTACTTC	CASSFQGRTYEQYF
TRBV12-3/TRBV12-4	TRBJ2-1	.	TRBD2	TGTGCCAGCAGTCAAAGGACTAGCGGGAGAATTGTGTCGGGGTACAATGAGCAGTTCTTC	CASSQRTSGRIVSGYNEQFF
TRBV28	TRBJ2-2	.	TRBD2	TGTGCCAGCAGGTTACGCGGGGGGGCGAACACCGGGGAGCTGTTTTTT	CASRLRGGANTGELFF
TRBV28	TRBJ2-1	.	TRBD1	TGTGCCAGCAGTACCCGGACAGGGACCGATGAGCAGTTCTTC	CASSTRTGTDEQFF
TRBV20-1	TRBJ2-2	.	TRBD1	TGCAGTGTCGACAGGGTTGCCGGGGAGCTGTTTTTT	CSVDRVAGELFF
TRBV5-1	TRBJ2-3	.	TRBD2	TGCGCCAGCAGCTCGTCTAGCGGGAGCCCCACAGATACGCAGTATTTT	CASSSSSGSPTDTQYF
TRBV2	TRBJ2-5	.	.	TGTGCCAGCAACGGGATCCAAGGAGAGACCCAGTACTTC	CASNGIQGETQYF
TRBV10-3	TRBJ2-5	many	.	TGTGCCATCAGTGAGTCCGTCGTTAAAGAGACCCAGTACTTC	CAISESVVKETQYF
TRBV29-1	TRBJ1-2	few	TRBD1	TGCAGCGTTGGACAGGGAACCGATTATGGCTACACCTTC	CSVGQGTDYGYTF
TRBV7-3	TRBJ2-1	few	TRBD1	TGTGCCAGCAGCTTAAATCCGATGCCCGGGACAGGCAATGAGCAGTTCTTC	CASSLNPMPGTGNEQFF
TRBV5-1	TRBJ2-1	.	.	TGCGCCAGCAGCTTGCCCTCGTCCATCAATGAGCAGTTCTTC	CASSLPSSINEQFF
TRBV20-1	TRBJ1-1	.	.	TGCAGTGCTACCGTAACCTTCGGCACTGAAGCTTTCTTT	CSATVTFGTEAFF